The 22 T cell receptor beta chains in this list originate from one sample, sequenced in a study of human T cells and chemical hapten exposure. In TCRdb, the RACE reads were re-called with MiXCR into one record per CDR3 protein. Of around 53,000 distinct CDR3 sequences in the sample, around 9.3% were seen once. Regarding time point: patch test 1, 2 weeks after DPC sensitization. The treatment: therapeutic diphenylcyclopropenone sensitization with weekly scalp DPC. The starting material was whole blood, obtained in connection with sensitization to the hapten diphenylcyclopropenone (DPC). The receptors here all came from a woman aged 50 to 65 with alopecia areata. Some clones in this sample may be carry-over from other donors' samples.

This clonotype was observed many times. The chain links TRBV7-9 to TRBJ2-3; 7 bases line up with TRBD2. The CDR3 is 13 residues long. In germline, CDR1 is SEHNR, CDR2 FQNEAQ (reference sequence). Unmatched junction bases numbered 9, after V lost 6 bases and J lost 9 bases. The CDR3 reads CASRTGLVITQYF. In DNA form, the CDR3 reads TGTGCCAGCAGGACCGGACTAGTAATAACGCAGTATTTT.

V gene TRBV11-2 combines with J gene TRBJ1-5; the D gene is possibly TRBD1 (5 bases). With 4 bases removed from V and 4 bases from J, the gap between germline ends came to 11 bases. The CDR3 length is 14 residues. Looked up from germline, CDR1 is SGHAT and CDR2 is FQNNGV. This CDR3 is CASSSGRGNQPQHF. As DNA, the CDR3 is TGTGCCAGCAGCTCGGGGCGGGGTAATCAGCCCCAGCATTTT.

This clonotype has at least ten counts. The DNA for the CDR3 is TGTGCCAGCAGCACGGTCGAAGACGAGCAGTACTTC. As protein: CASSTVEDEQYF. V is TRBV5-4 and J is TRBJ2-7; unclear D gene. This CDR3 spans 12 amino acids. Trimming pared 4 bases from V and 5 bases from J, leaving 10 bases between. The germline V gene has CDR1 SGHNT and CDR2 YYREEE (reference sequence).

This chain uses TRBV23-1 with TRBJ2-3; the match to TRBD2 covers 10 bases. TRBV23-1 is an ORF, with its function uncertain. The V and J ends lost 5 bases and 4 bases, in that order; junction bases with no gene match: 6. The CDR3 length is 15 residues. The CDR3: CASSRASGSSDTQYF. The CDR3 DNA reads TGCGCCAGCAGTAGAGCTAGCGGGAGTTCAGATACGCAGTATTTT.

This clonotype was observed a handful of times. The chain uses TRBV7-6 and TRBJ2-3; D not resolved. The germline V and J ends were trimmed by 2 bases and 4 bases, with 4 bases remaining between them. Germline CDR1 SGHVS, CDR2 FNYEAQ. The length of the CDR3 is 12 residues. This CDR3 is CASSLLADTQYF. CDR3 coding DNA: TGTGCCAGCAGCTTATTAGCAGATACGCAGTATTTT.

The chain uses TRBV30 and TRBJ1-1; 7 nucleotides agree with TRBD1. The V gene end was trimmed by 4 bases and the J gene end by 4 bases; junction bases not matched to a gene: 6. Germline CDR1 reads GTSNPN; CDR2 reads SVGIG (reference sequence). The CDR3 extends over 13 amino acids. DNA of the CDR3: TGTGCCTGGAACCCGGGACAGTTCACTGAAGCTTTCTTT. Its protein product is CAWNPGQFTEAFF.

At least ten counts were recorded for this clonotype. V is TRBV28 and J is TRBJ1-5; D possibly corresponds to TRBD1 (5 bases). This CDR3 region has 13 residues. Trimming shortened V by 6 bases and J by 5 bases, and 11 bases separated the two germline ends. Germline V lookup: CDR1 MDHEN, CDR2 SYDVKM. For the CDR3, the DNA is TGTGCCAGCAGCAGGACATTTTATCAGCCCCAGCATTTT. Protein product: CASSRTFYQPQHF.

This clonotype was recorded at least ten times. The chain has TRBV3-1 and TRBJ1-5; D gene unclear. Germline CDR1 is LGHDT and CDR2 is YNNKEL (reference sequence). Trimming pared 0 bases from V and 0 bases from J, leaving 3 bases between. The CDR3 has 14 amino acids. The CDR3 DNA follows: TGTGCCAGCAGCCAAGATTTTAGCAATCAGCCCCAGCATTTT. This encodes CASSQDFSNQPQHF.

Many counts were recorded for this clonotype. The genes are TRBV7-9 and TRBJ2-1; the match to TRBD2 covers 7 bases. The junction had 7 bases not matched to a gene; V was cut back by 4 bases and J by 7 bases. CDR3 length: 14 amino acids. Germline loops: CDR1 SEHNR, CDR2 FQNEAQ (reference sequence). The CDR3 here is CASSSSGNRNEQFF. Written as DNA, the CDR3 is TGTGCCAGCAGCTCAAGCGGGAATCGGAATGAGCAGTTCTTC.

V and J are TRBV20-1 and TRBJ1-4; TRBD1 is a possible D gene (5 bases). The CDR3 runs to 15 residues. CDR1 and CDR2 (germline): DFQATT, SNEGSKA (reference sequence). The V and J ends lost 1 base and 5 bases respectively, with 14 bases between them. CDR3 amino acids: CSARAAGSSNEKLFF. The CDR3 DNA follows: TGCAGTGCTAGAGCCGCAGGGTCGAGCAATGAAAAACTGTTTTTT.

This clonotype has a handful of counts. The V call is TRBV29-1, the J call TRBJ2-5; 7 nucleotides match TRBD1. The germline V gene encodes CDR1 SQVTM and CDR2 ANQGSEA. J gave up 1 base and V 4 bases, and 12 bases lay outside the gene matches. There are 16 residues in the CDR3. The CDR3 sequence: CSVGGGTGESQETQYF. In DNA form, the CDR3 reads TGCAGCGTTGGAGGGGGCACAGGGGAGAGCCAAGAGACCCAGTACTTC. The full variable domain, with the rest looked up from reference TRBV29-1 and TRBJ2-5, is SAVISQKPSRDICQRGTSLTIQCQVDSQVTMMFWYRQQPGQSLTLIATANQGSEATYESGFVIDKFPISRPNLTFSTLTVSNMSPEDSSIYLCSVGGGTGESQETQYFGPGTRLLVL.

In this sample, this clonotype turned up a few times. The chain uses TRBV30 and TRBJ2-1, with D possibly TRBD1 on 5 matching bases. The CDR3 totals 14 residues. Germline V gene sequence: CDR1 GTSNPN, CDR2 SVGIG (reference sequence). V lost 2 bases and J 0 bases, leaving 8 bases between the germline ends. CDR3 protein: CAWSSGFSYNEQFF. Written as DNA, the CDR3 is TGTGCCTGGAGTTCAGGGTTCTCCTACAATGAGCAGTTCTTC. Variable domain in full (rest from reference TRBV30 and TRBJ2-1): SQTIHQWPATLVQPVGSPLSLECTVEGTSNPNLYWYRQAAGRGLQLLFYSVGIGQISSEVPQNLSASRPQDRQFILSSKKLLLSDSGFYLCAWSSGFSYNEQFFGPGTRLTVL.

This clonotype showed up many times. This chain uses TRBV3-2 with TRBJ2-2; the table's D call, TRBD1, was not checked against the DNA. TRBV3-2 is deemed a pseudogene. There are 17 residues in the CDR3. The CDR3 DNA sequence: TGTGCCAGCACCTACTCCCGGGACAGGGGGCTTGAAGGGGAGCTGTTTTTT. Translating it yields CASTYSRDRGLEGELFF.

V gene TRBV7-2 combines with J gene TRBJ1-5, with a weak D call TRBD1 (6 bases). This CDR3 comprises 14 residues. V was cut by 5 bases and J by 5 bases, with 13 bases left in between. Germline lookup yields CDR1 SGHTA and CDR2 FQGNSA. CDR3 protein: CASSRDIGDQPQHF. For the CDR3, the DNA is TGTGCCAGCAGCCGGGACATCGGGGATCAGCCCCAGCATTTT.

The chain links TRBV11-2 to TRBJ2-3; 7 bases align to TRBD2. CDR3 length equals 16 residues. Trimming removed 5 bases from V and 2 bases from J; junction bases left unmatched: 10. Germline CDR1 and CDR2: SGHAT and FQNNGV. CDR3 sequence (DNA): TGTGCCAGCAGCGCAGGACTAGAGGGAATCACAGATACGCAGTATTTT. It encodes CASSAGLEGITDTQYF.

This clonotype was seen many times. The chain carries TRBV20-1 and TRBJ2-1, with 7 bases aligning to TRBD2. Germline lookup yields CDR1 DFQATT and CDR2 SNEGSKA (reference sequence). CDR3 length: 14 amino acids. V was clipped by 4 bases and J by 4 bases; unmatched bases: 7. This CDR3 is CSAIVGGSYNEQFF. The CDR3 DNA follows: TGCAGTGCTATCGTGGGCGGGAGTTACAATGAGCAGTTCTTC.

This clonotype was detected many times. The CDR3 sequence is CATTKGNTEAFF. CDR3 coding DNA: TGTGCCACCACGAAAGGGAATACTGAAGCTTTCTTT. The gene calls are TRBV12-3 or TRBV12-4 and TRBJ1-1, with no clear D. The CDR3 loop spans 12 amino acids. With 10 bases removed from V and 5 bases from J, the gap between germline ends came to 14 bases.

This clonotype was seen a few times. The chain combines TRBV12-3 or TRBV12-4 with TRBJ1-3, with D unresolved. Trimming removed 2 bases from V and 2 bases from J, with 4 bases in between. CDR3 length equals 13 residues. The CDR3 region is CASSLHTGNTIYF. In DNA, the CDR3 is TGTGCCAGCAGTTTACATACTGGAAACACCATATATTTT.

The CDR3 reads CATSRGRAHGPTEAFF. In DNA, the CDR3 is TGTGCCACCAGCAGAGGCCGGGCCCACGGGCCCACTGAAGCTTTCTTT. The chain couples TRBV15 to TRBJ1-1, with D unresolved. The CDR3 has 16 amino acids. Trimming removed 1 base from V and 4 bases from J, with 16 bases in between. The germline V gene encodes CDR1 LNHNV and CDR2 YYDKDF (reference sequence).

The rearrangement uses TRBV28 and TRBJ2-3, with a tentative D call TRBD2 (7 bases). Germline V gene lookup returns CDR1 MDHEN and CDR2 SYDVKM. V was pared by 7 bases and J by 3 bases, with 11 bases between. The CDR3 runs to 13 residues. In DNA, the CDR3 is TGTGCCAGCACGGAGGGGGGGACAGATACGCAGTATTTT. This gives the protein CASTEGGTDTQYF.

In this sample, this clonotype turned up many times. J is TRBJ2-1 and V is TRBV18, with 7 bases matching TRBD1. Germline loops: CDR1 KGHSH, CDR2 LQKENI. The CDR3 consists of 15 residues. V was pared by 2 bases and J by 9 bases, with 10 bases of the junction left unmatched. CDR3 in amino acids: CASSPKPGQNIEQFF. The DNA of the CDR3 is TGTGCCAGCTCACCAAAGCCGGGACAGAACATTGAGCAGTTCTTC.

This clonotype was detected a few times. The chain uses TRBV6-1 and TRBJ2-6; either TRBD1 or TRBD2 may fit D (5 bases each). Trimming removed 5 bases at V and 1 base at J, with 15 bases between. The length of the CDR3 is 17 residues. CDR1 is MNHNS, CDR2 SASEGT, per germline. In nucleotides, the CDR3 is TGTGCCAGCAGTCCCTGGGATTGGGGGTCTGGGGCCAACGTCCTGACTTTC. This encodes CASSPWDWGSGANVLTF.